This is a list of T cell receptor beta chains from one sample in a study of radiotherapy plus CTLA-4 blockade in lung cancer. Sequencing used immunoSEQ multiplex PCR; TCRdb keeps in-frame clones, though not all of them. This sample has fewer than 95,000 clones; about 83% occur once, and the top ten carry 0.65% to 1%. The material sequenced was peripheral blood, taken from a patient treated with radiotherapy plus ipilimumab. The receptors were gathered from a human donor with non-small cell lung cancer who had stable disease on radiotherapy plus ipilimumab. The CDR3 runs from the conserved cysteine through the conserved F or W. Fields, in order: J gene, D gene, clone size, V gene, CDR3 DNA, CDR3 protein. The D gene is left open where the match is weak. Part of the rows lack a size; the others show once, few, many or a class for expanded clones.

TRBJ2-2 . . TRBV15 TGTGCCACCAGCAGAGATCGGATTTCGAACACCGGGGAGCTGTTTTTT CATSRDRISNTGELFF
TRBJ2-3 . . TRBV27 TGTGCCAGCAGTTTATGGGGGGCTAGCACAGATACGCAGTATTTT CASSLWGASTDTQYF
TRBJ2-1 . . TRBV7-2 TGTGCCAGCAGCTTAGCGCTTAATGAGCAGTTCTTC CASSLALNEQFF
TRBJ1-4 . . TRBV5-4 TGTGCCAGCAGCCCCGGGGGCCTATTAGGGACTAATGAAAAACTGTTTTTT CASSPGGLLGTNEKLFF
TRBJ1-5 . . TRBV30 TGTGCCTGGAGTAAAGATAGCAATCAGCCCCAGCATTTT CAWSKDSNQPQHF
TRBJ2-3 . . TRBV5-1 TGCGCCAGCAGCCCCGGTGGGCGCGGTGATACGCAGTATTTT CASSPGGRGDTQYF
TRBJ2-7 TRBD1 . TRBV18 TGTGCCAGCTCACCAGCAGGGGGAAGCGAGCAGTACTTC CASSPAGGSEQYF
TRBJ2-5 . . TRBV28 TGTGCCAGCAAACCCGGTGATCGGGAGACCCAGTACTTC CASKPGDRETQYF
TRBJ2-2 TRBD2 once TRBV14 TGTGCCAGCAGCCAACGTGGGACTAGCGGGTTAACCGGGGAGCTGTTTTTT CASSQRGTSGLTGELFF
TRBJ2-7 . . TRBV4-1 TGCGCCAGCAGCCAAGATCTCCGTATGAACTACGAGCAGTACTTC CASSQDLRMNYEQYF
TRBJ1-4 . . TRBV5-6 TGTGCCAGCAGCCTTATAGAAAAACTGTTTTTT CASSLIEKLFF
TRBJ1-1 . . TRBV19 TGTGCCAGCGGAAAAGGGGGGTGGAAGGACACTGAAGCTTTCTTT CASGKGGWKDTEAFF
TRBJ2-7 TRBD2 . TRBV7-9 TGTGCCAGCAGCCGACTAGCGCAAGGCGAGCAGTACTTC CASSRLAQGEQYF
TRBJ2-1 . . TRBV5-6 TGTGCCAGCAGCTTTACTGGGAACAATGAGCAGTTCTTC CASSFTGNNEQFF
TRBJ2-2 . . TRBV30 TGTGCCTGGAAGGGGAACACCGGGGAGCTGTTTTTT CAWKGNTGELFF
TRBJ1-2 . . TRBV6-5 TGTGCCAGCAGGATTGGGAGCTATGGCTACACCTTC CASRIGSYGYTF
TRBJ2-6 . . TRBV5-1 TGCGCCAGCCTAACTCAGGGATCTGGGGCCAACGTCCTGACTTTC CASLTQGSGANVLTF
TRBJ1-5 . . TRBV6-5 TGTGCCAGCAGTTACTCAGGCCAGTTCAATCAGCCCCAGCATTTT CASSYSGQFNQPQHF
TRBJ1-5 . . TRBV28 TGTGCCAGCAGTTTACAGGGGCGGCCCCAGCATTTT CASSLQGRPQHF
TRBJ2-7 . . TRBV29-1 TGCAGCGTTGCCAAAGGGCTCGAGCAGTACTTC CSVAKGLEQYF
TRBJ2-1 TRBD2 . TRBV6-5 TGTGCCAGCAGTTACTCGCTAGCGGGCAATGAGCAGTTCTTC CASSYSLAGNEQFF
TRBJ2-2 . . TRBV9 TGTGCCAGCAGCGTAGCCCAGGGAAACACCGGGGAGCTGTTTTTT CASSVAQGNTGELFF
TRBJ1-2 TRBD1 . TRBV27 TGTGCCAGCAGTCCGCGCTTCGGACAGGGGGCGAGCGGCTACACCTTC CASSPRFGQGASGYTF
TRBJ1-6 . few TRBV13 TGTGCCAGCAGCGCATACAGGGAGTCACCCCTCCACTTT CASSAYRESPLHF
TRBJ2-5 TRBD1 . TRBV5-5 TGTGCCAGCAGCCTCACAGGGGCTGCGGGAGAGACCCAGTACTTC CASSLTGAAGETQYF
TRBJ2-1 . . TRBV7-3 TGTGCCAGCAGCTTAACGGCGGTTAGCTCCTACAATGAGCAGTTCTTC CASSLTAVSSYNEQFF
TRBJ2-5 TRBD1 . TRBV7-8 TGTGCCAGCAGCTTATGGTTTAGGACAGGCGTCGCGGAGACCCAGTACTTC CASSLWFRTGVAETQYF
TRBJ1-5 . . TRBV28 TGTGCCAGCAGTTTACCTGGGAATAGCAATCAGCCCCAGCATTTT CASSLPGNSNQPQHF
TRBJ1-5 . . TRBV19 TGTGCCAGTAGTCCCCGACAGGTGGGGGATCAGCCCCAGCATTTT CASSPRQVGDQPQHF
TRBJ2-1 . . TRBV6-5 TGTGCCAGCAGTTACGGGCGGTTAAGCTCCTACAATGAGCAGTTCTTC CASSYGRLSSYNEQFF
TRBJ2-7 . . TRBV29-1 TGCAGCGTTGAAAGGGGCATGGGCTACGAGCAGTACTTC CSVERGMGYEQYF
TRBJ2-1 TRBD2 . TRBV28 TGTGCCAGCAGTTCCCCCGAAGCTAGCGGCAATGAGCAGTTCTTC CASSSPEASGNEQFF
TRBJ1-4 . . TRBV28 TGTGCCAGCAGTGGTTGGGGGGCTGAGGGTGAAAAACTGTTTTTT CASSGWGAEGEKLFF
TRBJ1-2 . . TRBV28 TGTGCCAGCAGGGACAGCATCTATGGCTACACCTTC CASRDSIYGYTF
TRBJ1-2 . . TRBV28 TGTGCCAGCAGTTTATCGGGGGGAAAAGTCCATGGCTACACCTTC CASSLSGGKVHGYTF
TRBJ2-2 . . TRBV28 TGTGCCAGCAGAGAACCTGACAACGGGGAGCTGTTTTTT CASREPDNGELFF
TRBJ1-5 TRBD1 . TRBV9 TGTGCCAGCAGCGTAGCTCCCGGACAGGGGAGGATCGGAACCTATCAGCCCCAGCATTTT CASSVAPGQGRIGTYQPQHF
TRBJ2-5 . few TRBV6-6 TGTGCCAGCAGCAGGGAGACCCAGTACTTC CASSRETQYF
TRBJ1-5 . . TRBV19 TGTGCCACCCCTGGAGGGGCAGCCGACAATCAGCCCCAGCATTTT CATPGGAADNQPQHF
TRBJ2-5 . . TRBV14 TGTGCCAGCAGCCAAGTCCGGGACAATTTCGGGACCCAGTACTTC CASSQVRDNFGTQYF
TRBJ2-5 . . TRBV7-9 TGTGCCAGCAGCTCACTCGGGCCCAGAGGGCACGAGACCCAGTACTTC CASSSLGPRGHETQYF
TRBJ2-2 TRBD1 . TRBV2 TGTGCCAGCAGTACCTGGACAGGGGGGACCGGGGAGCTGTTTTTT CASSTWTGGTGELFF
TRBJ2-7 . . TRBV27 TGTGCCAGCAGTTTCCCTGGCAGCTACGAGCAGTACTTC CASSFPGSYEQYF
TRBJ2-2 TRBD2 . TRBV9 TGTGCCAGCAGCGTAGATTATCGTAGCGGGGGTACACTCGCGAACACCGGGGAGCTGTTTTTT CASSVDYRSGGTLANTGELFF
TRBJ1-6 . . TRBV6-5 TGTGCCAGCAGGAGGACAGATAATTCACCCCTCCACTTT CASRRTDNSPLHF
TRBJ2-7 . . TRBV6-1 TGTGCCAGCAGTAGGTTCGACAGGGAGGGCGGGCAGTACTTC CASSRFDREGGQYF
TRBJ1-1 . . TRBV6-1 TGTGCCAGCAGTGATGGGACTTTTGGGAAGGGAATGAACACTGAAGCTTTCTTT CASSDGTFGKGMNTEAFF
TRBJ1-2 . . TRBV7-6 TGTGCCAGCAGCCCAGAGGACTCCTATGGCTACACCTTC CASSPEDSYGYTF
TRBJ2-7 TRBD1 . TRBV23-1 TGCGCCAGCAGTCTACTGGACAGGCTTATCCCCTACGAGCAGTACTTC CASSLLDRLIPYEQYF
TRBJ2-1 TRBD2 . TRBV7-9 TGTGCCAGCAGCCCACCAACCCGGCGGGGGGGCTATGAGCAGTTCTTC CASSPPTRRGGYEQFF
TRBJ2-3 . . TRBV4-2 TGTGCCAGCAGCATTTACGGAGGACTGCCCCCCGATACGCAGTATTTT CASSIYGGLPPDTQYF